This T cell receptor beta chain appears in the sequencing data of a study of T cells in Graves' hyperthyroidism and ophthalmopathy. Points from the study as a whole: Ophthalmopathy was model-predicted a median approximately 6.9 months pre-onset. Blood shared most expanded thyroid clonotypes above 0.001.

Recently diagnosed hyperthyroidism of less than 2 months' duration affected patients aged 18 to 65. It was uncontrolled infection, other autoimmune disease, pregnancy or lactation that excluded patients. Amplification yielded TCR beta CDR3 regions, with RNA transcripts as the source. First-round RT-PCR targeting the TCR CDR3 was performed with the HTBI primer set. One entry per CDR3 protein results from TCRdb running MiXCR on the multiplex PCR reads. The table includes almost 600,000 distinct CDR3 sequences, under 60% detected once. This clonotype occurred many times. The antigen remains undetermined. In germline, CDR1 is SGHDT, CDR2 YYEEEE. V dropped 3 bases and J dropped 8 bases, with 8 bases sitting between them. The CDR3 is 11 residues long.

J is TRBJ1-1 and V is TRBV5-6; D unclear. Sequencing was done on a sample of peripheral blood or thyroid tissue (not recorded which). The sequence derives from a woman aged 18-29 years with Graves' hyperthyroidism. The CDR3 here is CASSSNIEAFF. Here the CDR3 DNA reads TGTGCCAGCAGCTCAAACATCGAAGCTTTCTTT. Full variable domain (remainder filled in from reference TRBV5-6 and TRBJ1-1): DAGVTQSPTHLIKTRGQQVTLRCSPKSGHDTVSWYQQALGQGPQFIFQYYEEEERQRGNFPDRFSGHQFPNYSSELNVNALLLGDSALYLCASSSNIEAFFGQGTRLTVV.